The 18 T cell receptor beta chains below all came from one sample that was sequenced in a study of blood T cell repertoires in COVID-19. Measured with immunoSEQ multiplex PCR; TCRdb has only the in-frame clones, and not every one. The profile shows about 26,000 clones, 60% to 85% of them singletons. Sequencing used peripheral blood. These receptors were obtained from a man older than 75 with active or convalescent COVID-19.

The DNA of the CDR3 is TGTGCCAGCAGTGAAGCCTACCGAAATGCCTACGAGCAGTACTTC. Translation: CASSEAYRNAYEQYF. The rearrangement joins TRBV6-1 to TRBJ2-7; D is undetermined. There are 15 residues in the CDR3. V gave up 0 bases and J gave up 2 bases, with 11 bases separating them. The germline V gene encodes CDR1 MNHNS and CDR2 SASEGT.

The V call is TRBV5-1, the J call TRBJ2-3; 10 bases agree with TRBD1. Germline loops: CDR1 SGHRS, CDR2 YFSETQ. V shed 0 bases and J 1 base; nucleotides not matched to a gene: 2. This CDR3 spans 16 amino acids. The CDR3 sequence: CASSLAGTGGTDTQYF. The DNA of the CDR3 is TGCGCCAGCAGCTTGGCCGGGACAGGGGGCACAGATACGCAGTATTTT.

V and J are TRBV7-8 and TRBJ2-7; maybe TRBD2 (5 bases). Looked up from germline, CDR1 is SGHVS and CDR2 is FQNEAQ. With 4 bases removed from V and 3 bases from J, the gap between germline ends came to 10 bases. This CDR3 comprises 13 residues. The CDR3 region is CASSYGLFYEQYF. In nucleotides, the CDR3 is TGTGCCAGCAGCTACGGACTCTTCTACGAGCAGTACTTC.

There are a few counts of this clone. This rearrangement joins TRBV24-1 to TRBJ1-1; D is uncertain. V was trimmed by 5 bases and J by 3 bases, leaving 9 bases between them. The germline CDR1 and CDR2 sequences are KGHDR and SFDVKD. This CDR3 spans 13 amino acids. The CDR3 nucleotides read TGTGCCACCAGTGCCACAGAGTACACTGAAGCTTTCTTT. This gives the protein CATSATEYTEAFF.

The rearrangement links TRBV29-1 to TRBJ1-3, with D perhaps TRBD1 (5 bases). This CDR3 spans 12 amino acids. V lost 7 bases and J lost 4, with 11 bases in between. Germline V gene sequence: CDR1 SQVTM, CDR2 ANQGSEA. CDR3 sequence (DNA): TGCAGCGGAAAGGAGGGGGGAAACACCATATATTTT. Encoded protein: CSGKEGGNTIYF.

This sequence joins TRBV7-9 and TRBJ1-3, with 7 bases identical to TRBD1. CDR3 length: 17 amino acids. J was trimmed by 0 bases and V by 1 base; bases with no gene match: 6. Germline V CDR1 and CDR2: SEHNR, FQNEAQ (reference sequence). The CDR3 DNA follows: TGTGCCAGCAGCTTAGGATGGGACAGAATCTCTGGAAACACCATATATTTT. It is translated as CASSLGWDRISGNTIYF.

The chain is built from TRBV18 and TRBJ1-2, with D perhaps matching TRBD1 (5 bases). Germline V gives CDR1 KGHSH, CDR2 LQKENI. The CDR3 totals 14 residues. Between the trimmed V and J ends, which lost 2 bases and 6 bases, there was a span of 13 bases. In DNA form, the CDR3 reads TGTGCCAGCTCACCAGCACAGGCCCGAAATGGCTACACCTTC. Amino acids: CASSPAQARNGYTF.

The chain is built from TRBV19 and TRBJ1-1; D is perhaps TRBD1 (5 bases). The CDR3 runs 15 residues. Per the germline V gene, CDR1 is LNHDA and CDR2 is SQIVND (reference sequence). Trimming removed 7 bases from V and 1 base from J, with 16 bases in between. Written as DNA, the CDR3 is TGTGCCAGTATGACAGTCCAATACCCGAACACTGAAGCTTTCTTT. This translates into CASMTVQYPNTEAFF.

The V gene is TRBV7-2, the J gene TRBJ2-1; 11 bases map to TRBD2. The trim removed 4 bases at V and 11 bases at J, leaving 13 bases unmatched. CDR1 is SGHTA, CDR2 FQGNSA, per germline. This CDR3 is 16 amino acids long. CDR3 DNA sequence: TGTGCCAGCAGCTGGGGGAGGGCTAGCGGGGGGCTCAAGCAGTTCTTC. It encodes CASSWGRASGGLKQFF.

V and J are TRBV6-2 or TRBV6-3 and TRBJ2-4; 7 bases line up with TRBD2. Germline V gene data show CDR1 as MNHEY and CDR2 as SVGEGT. The CDR3 totals 15 residues. V was pared by 4 bases and J by 7 bases, with 10 bases of the junction left unmatched. CDR3 DNA: TGTGCCAGCAGTTTAGAGTTGGGAGGGTACAACATTCAGTACTTC. The encoded protein is CASSLELGGYNIQYF.

The sample holds one count of this clone. The genes are TRBV9 and TRBJ2-3; perhaps TRBD2 as D (7 bases). Germline CDR1 and CDR2: SGDLS and YYNGEE. The length of the CDR3 is 15 residues. Deletions cut 2 bases from V and 6 bases from J, with 16 bases between. The CDR3 DNA sequence: TGTGCCAGCAGCGTGGAGGGGGGGGTTTCTGATACGCAGTATTTT. Protein sequence: CASSVEGGVSDTQYF. The full variable domain, in which reference TRBV9 and TRBJ2-3 provide the parts outside the CDR3, is DSGVTQTPKHLITATGQRVTLRCSPRSGDLSVYWYQQSLDQGLQFLIQYYNGEERAKGNILERFSAQQFPDLHSELNLSSLELGDSALYFCASSVEGGVSDTQYFGPGTRLTVL.

This chain links TRBV3-1 (or the pseudogene TRBV3-2) with TRBJ2-2; 12 nucleotides align to TRBD2. CDR1 and CDR2 from the germline V gene are LGHDT and YNNKEL (reference sequence). The ends lost 1 base at V and 4 bases at J; junction bases unmatched: 7. This CDR3 contains 18 residues. The CDR3 sequence is CASSQGTTSGRFTGELFF. CDR3 bases: TGTGCCAGCAGCCAAGGGACTACTAGCGGGAGGTTCACCGGGGAGCTGTTTTTT.

The chain is built from TRBV7-2 and TRBJ1-2; no reliable D call. V was cut by 5 bases and J by 3 bases, with 7 bases left in between. CDR3 length: 12 amino acids. Germline V gene sequence: CDR1 SGHTA, CDR2 FQGNSA. CDR3 in DNA: TGTGCCAGCAGCAACTTGGACTATGGCTACACCTTC. As protein: CASSNLDYGYTF.

This chain joins TRBV6-5 and TRBJ2-7; a possible D gene is TRBD1 (5 bases). The CDR3 is made up of 14 amino acids. The V gene lost 9 bases and the J gene lost 2 bases, with 17 bases spanning the gap. Germline CDR1 and CDR2: MNHEY and SVGAGI. The CDR3 coding sequence is TGTGCCAGTACGTCCTTCAGGGTCCCCTACGAGCAGTACTTC. This sequence encodes CASTSFRVPYEQYF.

The CDR3 sequence: CASSPSRGYNEQFF. The CDR3 nucleotides read TGTGCCAGTAGTCCGAGCAGGGGTTACAATGAGCAGTTCTTC. The chain joins TRBV19 to TRBJ2-1, with a weak D call TRBD1 (6 bases). CDR3 length: 14 amino acids. CDR1 LNHDA and CDR2 SQIVND come from the germline V gene (reference sequence). V was shortened by 5 bases and J by 4 bases, with 12 bases between the two germline ends.

The chain carries TRBV6-5 and TRBJ1-1; possible D gene TRBD1, 5 bases. CDR3 length: 13 residues. Trimming left V 2 bases short and J 2 bases short, with 6 bases between. Germline V gene data show CDR1 as MNHEY and CDR2 as SVGAGI. CDR3 sequence (DNA): TGTGCCAGCAGTTACAGGGGAAACACTGAAGCTTTCTTT. This translates into CASSYRGNTEAFF.

This clone was found a few times. The chain combines TRBV18 with TRBJ1-1; the D is unclear. CDR3 length: 15 residues. The germline V gene has CDR1 KGHSH and CDR2 LQKENI. V was clipped by 3 bases and J by 8 bases, with 19 bases between them. The CDR3 region is CASSPLIQRSAEAFF. The CDR3 DNA follows: TGTGCCAGCTCACCCTTGATACAGCGGTCGGCGGAAGCTTTCTTT.

As regards this clone: This specimen includes other DNA sequences encoding the same CDR3. The chain employs TRBV19 and TRBJ1-2; TRBD1 might be the D (6 bases). Trimming took off 6 bases at V and 5 bases at J, with 10 bases between the two ends. The CDR3 runs to 12 residues. The V gene's germline CDR1 is LNHDA and CDR2 SQIVND (reference sequence). The CDR3 coding sequence is TGTGCCAGTAGCGGGAGGGGGTATGGCTACACCTTC. This sequence encodes CASSGRGYGYTF.